These 2 T cell receptor beta chains share one sample of origin, sequenced in a study of blood T cell repertoires in COVID-19. TCRdb's table, derived via immunoSEQ multiplex PCR, lists solely in-frame clones and lacks some. The sample shows fewer than 60,000 clones, 87% of them seen only once. Sequenced input: peripheral blood. The receptors were sampled from a man aged 45-65 years with acute or convalescent COVID-19.

The rearrangement links TRBV19 to TRBJ2-3; 10 bases fit TRBD2. Trimming removed 10 bases from V and 2 bases from J; junction bases left unmatched: 9. CDR3 length: 15 amino acids. Germline V CDR1 and CDR2: LNHDA, SQIVND (reference sequence). The CDR3 spells CATLSGRSPTDTQYF. CDR3 in DNA: TGTGCCACCCTTAGCGGGAGGTCACCCACAGATACGCAGTATTTT.

This sequence joins TRBV6-5 and TRBJ2-2; the D gene is possibly TRBD1 (5 bases). Germline V gene lookup returns CDR1 MNHEY and CDR2 SVGAGI. The CDR3 contains 15 residues. Trimming took 4 bases from V and 0 from J, leaving 9 bases between them. CDR3: CASSLDRANTGELFF. The DNA of the CDR3 is TGTGCCAGCAGTTTAGACAGAGCGAACACCGGGGAGCTGTTTTTT.